The source of this T cell receptor (beta chain) is a study of T cells in Graves' hyperthyroidism and ophthalmopathy. TCR beta CDR3 region amplification was performed from RNA transcripts. A set of HTBI primers served as the primers for a first-round RT-PCR of the TCR CDR3. TCRdb passed the multiplex PCR reads through MiXCR, listing each CDR3 protein once. The repertoire holds hundreds of thousands of distinct CDR3 sequences, with more than 45% as singletons. The CDR3 extends over 16 amino acids. Germline lookup yields CDR1 KGHDR and CDR2 SFDVKD. As to this clonotype: The junction shows a germline mismatch at one end, possibly a read error.

Sequenced: peripheral blood or thyroid tissue (not recorded which). The chain uses TRBV24-1 and TRBJ1-4; 8 nucleotides line up with TRBD1. This TCR came from a woman between 18 and 29 years old with Graves' hyperthyroidism. In nucleotides, the CDR3 is TGTGCCACCAGTGATGGAGGGACAGGCGGGGGTGAAAACCTGTTTTTT. Translated, it gives CATSDGGTGGGENLFF.